Following are 3 T cell receptor beta chains from one sample sequenced in a study of regulatory T cells in long-lasting Graves disease. The time point denotes: newly diagnosed GD, antithyroid drugs for less than 3 months. Isolated PBMC RNA provided the starting material for the TCR library. To make TCR beta libraries, researchers used iRepertoire HTBI primers and Arm-PCR of CDR3 regions. TCRdb processed the multiplex PCR reads anew with MiXCR; each CDR3 protein has one entry. The sample shows under 700,000 distinct CDR3 sequences, roughly 16% of them seen only once. The sample was also reused in another study, on T cells in Graves' hyperthyroidism and ophthalmopathy.

Sequenced material: peripheral blood mononuclear cells (PBMCs), taken at new diagnosis, from a patient treated with antithyroid drugs. The receptor source for this set is a woman aged 35-65 years with Graves disease.

The chain couples TRBV2 to TRBJ1-6, with 10 bases identical to TRBD1. The germline CDR1 and CDR2 sequences are SNHLY and FYNNEI. V lost 6 bases to trimming and J lost 14 bases; unmatched junction nucleotides: 7. CDR3 length: 13 residues. The CDR3 region is CASRKTGGDTLHF. The CDR3 DNA follows: TGTGCCAGCAGGAAGACAGGGGGCGATACCCTCCACTTT. Using reference TRBV2 and TRBJ1-6 for the parts outside the CDR3, the full variable domain is EPEVTQTPSHQVTQMGQEVILRCVPISNHLYFYWYRQILGQKVEFLVSFYNNEISEKSEIFDDQFSVERPDGSNFTLKIRSTKLEDSAMYFCASRKTGGDTLHFGNGTRLTVT.

This clonotype showed up many times. The chain joins TRBV6-1 to TRBJ1-2; tentative D call: TRBD1 (5 bases). This CDR3 contains 13 residues. Germline loops: CDR1 MNHNS, CDR2 SASEGT. V shed 7 bases and J shed 1 base, with 10 bases lying between them. The CDR3 sequence: CASTQGLNYGYTF. In nucleotides, the CDR3 is TGTGCCAGCACGCAGGGCCTTAACTATGGCTACACCTTC.

Ten or more counts support this clonotype. In DNA form, the CDR3 reads TGTGCCTGGAGTGGGTCTGCCCTCGGGGGGAATCAGCCCCAGCATTTT. Translated, it gives CAWSGSALGGNQPQHF. The genes are TRBV30 and TRBJ1-5, with D perhaps matching TRBD1 (5 bases). The V end was cut by 1 base, the J end by 4 bases, with 17 bases between. This CDR3 is built from 16 residues. Germline-derived CDR1 and CDR2 are GTSNPN and SVGIG (reference sequence).